This T cell receptor beta chain is drawn from a study of Ad26.COV2.S vaccination and SARS-CoV-2 variants. On the study more broadly: The vaccine Ad26.COV2.S was put into the muscle once, or twice with 56 days between. General observations from the study: CD8+ and CD4+ T cells specific for spike reportedly responded with substantial breadth after vaccination.

Documented treatment: some 20 received Ad26.COV2.S at low or high dose, single or two shots; roughly 5 received placebo; per-sample allocation not given. The samples date from day 63 after the first vaccine or placebo injection. Donation came from an adult in Boston who was aged 18-55 years. Participants' vaccine, an Ad26 vector, delivered Wuhan-strain SARS-CoV-2 spike. On this clone itself: Its target is not known.

Profiling relied on immunoSEQ multiplex PCR, and the TCRdb table lists in-frame clones only, not all of them. This sample has around 250,000 clones; approximately 88% occur once, and the top ten carry just under 3%. V lost 6 bases to trimming and J lost 4 bases; unmatched junction nucleotides: 5. The CDR3 loop spans 13 amino acids. The germline CDR1 and CDR2 sequences are LGHNT and FRNRAP. V and J are TRBV12-5 and TRBJ1-2, with TRBD1 identical over 7 bases. The sequenced sample was peripheral blood, obtained in a trial of Ad26.COV2.S vaccine versus placebo. This TCR was recovered from a person between 18 and 65 years old who received the Ad26.COV2.S COVID-19 vaccine or a placebo. CDR3 sequence (DNA): TGTGCTAGTGGCGAACAGGGGATCTATGGCTACACCTTC. As protein: CASGEQGIYGYTF.